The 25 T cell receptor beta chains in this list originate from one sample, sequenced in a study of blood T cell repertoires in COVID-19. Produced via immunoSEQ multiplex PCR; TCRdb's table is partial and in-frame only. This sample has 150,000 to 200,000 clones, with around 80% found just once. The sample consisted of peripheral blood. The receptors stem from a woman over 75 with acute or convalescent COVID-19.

The CDR3 region has the DNA TGTGCCAGCAGCCGCATCAGCGGGGGGGAGCAGTACTTC. Translating gives CASSRISGGEQYF. The chain has TRBV7-2 and TRBJ2-7; 9 nucleotides line up with TRBD2. The V gene end was trimmed by 5 bases and the J gene end by 7 bases; junction bases not matched to a gene: 6. The CDR3 covers 13 residues. CDR1 and CDR2 (germline): SGHTA, FQGNSA. The full variable domain, rest sourced from reference TRBV7-2 and TRBJ2-7, is GAGVSQSPSNKVTEKGKDVELRCDPISGHTALYWYRQSLGQGLEFLIYFQGNSAPDKSGLPSDRFSAERTGGSVSTLTIQRTQQEDSAVYLCASSRISGGEQYFGPGTRLTVT.

The CDR3 nucleotides read TGCGCCAGCAGTGTGACGGGACAGCTAAACACCGGGGAGCTGTTTTTT. Amino acid sequence: CASSVTGQLNTGELFF. V gene TRBV5-1 combines with J gene TRBJ2-2, with 7 bases matching TRBD1. V lost 5 bases to trimming and J lost 2 bases; unmatched junction nucleotides: 9. Germline CDR1 reads SGHRS; CDR2 reads YFSETQ. There are 16 residues in the CDR3.

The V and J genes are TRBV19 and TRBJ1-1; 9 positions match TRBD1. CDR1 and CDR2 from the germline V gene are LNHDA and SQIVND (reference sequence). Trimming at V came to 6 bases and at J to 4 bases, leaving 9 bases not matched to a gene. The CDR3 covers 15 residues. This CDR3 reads CASSGWLTGGTEAFF. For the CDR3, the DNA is TGTGCCAGTAGCGGGTGGCTGACAGGGGGCACTGAAGCTTTCTTT. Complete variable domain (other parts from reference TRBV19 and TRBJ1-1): DGGITQSPKYLFRKEGQNVTLSCEQNLNHDAMYWYRQDPGQGLRLIYYSQIVNDFQKGDIAEGYSVSREKKESFPLTVTSAQKNPTAFYLCASSGWLTGGTEAFFGQGTRLTVV.

As DNA, the CDR3 is TGTGCCAGCAGCTTACTACCAACCTCCTACGAGCAGTACTTC. As protein: CASSLLPTSYEQYF. The V gene is TRBV5-6, the J gene TRBJ2-7, with D hard to call. Trimming removed 2 bases at V and 0 bases at J, with 9 bases between. Per the germline V gene, CDR1 is SGHDT and CDR2 is YYEEEE. The CDR3 extends over 14 amino acids.

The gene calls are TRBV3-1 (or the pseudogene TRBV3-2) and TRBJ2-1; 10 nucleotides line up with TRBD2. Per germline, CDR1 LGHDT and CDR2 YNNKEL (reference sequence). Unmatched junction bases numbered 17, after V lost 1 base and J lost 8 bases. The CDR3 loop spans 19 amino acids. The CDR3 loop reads CASSQVRTILAGVGDEQFF. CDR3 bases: TGTGCCAGCAGCCAAGTACGTACTATTCTAGCGGGGGTTGGGGATGAGCAGTTCTTC.

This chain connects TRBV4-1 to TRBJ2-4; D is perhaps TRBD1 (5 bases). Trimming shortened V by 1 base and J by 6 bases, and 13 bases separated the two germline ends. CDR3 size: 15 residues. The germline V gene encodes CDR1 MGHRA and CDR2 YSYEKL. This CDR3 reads CASSQVGLMGNIQYF. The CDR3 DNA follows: TGCGCCAGCAGCCAAGTGGGGCTAATGGGAAACATTCAGTACTTC.

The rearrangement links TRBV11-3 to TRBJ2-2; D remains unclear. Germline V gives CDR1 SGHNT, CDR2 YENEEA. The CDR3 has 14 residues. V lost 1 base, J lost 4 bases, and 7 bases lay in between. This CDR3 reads CASSLAAGTGELFF. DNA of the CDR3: TGTGCCAGCAGCTTAGCGGCAGGCACCGGGGAGCTGTTTTTT.

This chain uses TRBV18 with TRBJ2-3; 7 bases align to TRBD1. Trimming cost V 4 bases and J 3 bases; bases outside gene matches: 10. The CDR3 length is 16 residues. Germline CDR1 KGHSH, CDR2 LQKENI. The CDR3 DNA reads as TGTGCCAGCTCACTCACTGAGGGCAGGGGGACAGATACGCAGTATTTT. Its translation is CASSLTEGRGTDTQYF.

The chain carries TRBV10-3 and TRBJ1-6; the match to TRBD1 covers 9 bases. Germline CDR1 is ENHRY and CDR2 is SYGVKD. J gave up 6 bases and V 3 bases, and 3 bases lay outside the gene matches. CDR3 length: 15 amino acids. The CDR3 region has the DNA TGTGCCATCAGTGAACAGGGGGCGGCTAATTCACCCCTCCACTTT. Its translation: CAISEQGAANSPLHF.

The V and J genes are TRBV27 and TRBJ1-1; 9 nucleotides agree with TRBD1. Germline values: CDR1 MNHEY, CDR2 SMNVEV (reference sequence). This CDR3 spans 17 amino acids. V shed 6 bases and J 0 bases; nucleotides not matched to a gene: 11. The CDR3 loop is CASSGTGQGAMNTEAFF. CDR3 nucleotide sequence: TGTGCCAGCAGCGGGACAGGGCAAGGGGCCATGAACACTGAAGCTTTCTTT.

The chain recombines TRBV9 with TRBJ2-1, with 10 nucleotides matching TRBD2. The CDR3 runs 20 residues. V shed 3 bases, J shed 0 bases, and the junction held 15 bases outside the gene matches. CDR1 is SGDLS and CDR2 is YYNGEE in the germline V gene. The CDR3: CASSAAPGLALRSSYNEQFF. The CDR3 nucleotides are TGTGCCAGCAGCGCAGCCCCGGGACTAGCGCTTAGAAGCTCCTACAATGAGCAGTTCTTC.

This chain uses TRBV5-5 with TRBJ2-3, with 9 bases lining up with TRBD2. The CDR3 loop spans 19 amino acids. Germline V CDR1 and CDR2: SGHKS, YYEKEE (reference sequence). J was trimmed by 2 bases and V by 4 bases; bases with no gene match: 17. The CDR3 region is CASSPYPSGTYPYTDTQYF. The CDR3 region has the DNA TGTGCCAGCAGCCCCTACCCTAGCGGGACCTACCCCTACACAGATACGCAGTATTTT.

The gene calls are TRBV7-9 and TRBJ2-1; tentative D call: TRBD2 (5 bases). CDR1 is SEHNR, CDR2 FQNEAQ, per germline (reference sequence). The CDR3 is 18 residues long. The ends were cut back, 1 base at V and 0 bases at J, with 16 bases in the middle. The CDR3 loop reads CASSLEVVALSSYNEQFF. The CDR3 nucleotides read TGTGCCAGCAGCTTAGAGGTGGTAGCGTTGAGCTCCTACAATGAGCAGTTCTTC.

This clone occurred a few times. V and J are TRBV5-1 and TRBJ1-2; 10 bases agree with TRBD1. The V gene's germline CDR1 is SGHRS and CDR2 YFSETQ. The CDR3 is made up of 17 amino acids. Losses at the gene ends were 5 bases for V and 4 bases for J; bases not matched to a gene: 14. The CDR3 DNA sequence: TGCGCCAGCAGTAGAGAAAACCGGGACAGGGGAACCTATGGCTACACCTTC. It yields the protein CASSRENRDRGTYGYTF.

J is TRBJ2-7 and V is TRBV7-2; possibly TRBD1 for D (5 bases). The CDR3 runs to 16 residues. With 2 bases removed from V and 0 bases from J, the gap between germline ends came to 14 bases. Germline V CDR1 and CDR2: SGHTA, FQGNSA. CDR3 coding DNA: TGTGCCAGCAGCTTACCCGGACATGCGTCCTCCTACGAGCAGTACTTC. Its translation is CASSLPGHASSYEQYF.

For the CDR3, the DNA is TGTGCCAGCAGCCCGACAGGGGCGGTTTTCATCACTGAAGCTTTCTTT. This translates into CASSPTGAVFITEAFF. This chain connects TRBV7-9 to TRBJ1-1; 8 bases match TRBD1. In germline, CDR1 is SEHNR, CDR2 FQNEAQ (reference sequence). This CDR3 is 16 amino acids long. The V and J ends lost 5 bases and 4 bases, in that order; junction bases with no gene match: 12.

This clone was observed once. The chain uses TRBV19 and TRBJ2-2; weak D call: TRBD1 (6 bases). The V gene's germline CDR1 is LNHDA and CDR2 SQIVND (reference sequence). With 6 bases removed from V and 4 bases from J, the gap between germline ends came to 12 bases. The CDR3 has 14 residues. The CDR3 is CASSHRAPTGELFF. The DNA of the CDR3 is TGTGCCAGTAGCCACAGGGCCCCCACCGGGGAGCTGTTTTTT.

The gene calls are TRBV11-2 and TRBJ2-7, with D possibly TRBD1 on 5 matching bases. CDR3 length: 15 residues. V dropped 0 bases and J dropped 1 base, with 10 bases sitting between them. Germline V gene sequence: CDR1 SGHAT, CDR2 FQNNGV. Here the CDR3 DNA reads TGTGCCAGCAGCTTAGATCAACAGGCATCCTACGAGCAGTACTTC. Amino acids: CASSLDQQASYEQYF.

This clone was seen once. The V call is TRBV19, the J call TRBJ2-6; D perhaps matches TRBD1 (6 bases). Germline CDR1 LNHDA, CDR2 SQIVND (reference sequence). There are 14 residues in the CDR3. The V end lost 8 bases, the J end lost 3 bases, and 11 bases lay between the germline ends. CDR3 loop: CASRQEGGANVLTF. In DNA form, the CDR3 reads TGTGCCAGTCGACAGGAAGGTGGGGCCAACGTCCTGACTTTC. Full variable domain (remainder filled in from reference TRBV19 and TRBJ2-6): DGGITQSPKYLFRKEGQNVTLSCEQNLNHDAMYWYRQDPGQGLRLIYYSQIVNDFQKGDIAEGYSVSREKKESFPLTVTSAQKNPTAFYLCASRQEGGANVLTFGAGSRLTVL.

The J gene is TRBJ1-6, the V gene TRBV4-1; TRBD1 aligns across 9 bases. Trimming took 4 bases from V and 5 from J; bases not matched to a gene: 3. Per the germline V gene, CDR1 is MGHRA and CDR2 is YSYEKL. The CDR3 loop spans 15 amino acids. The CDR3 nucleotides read TGCGCCAGCAGCCTTAGGACAGGGGATAATTCACCCCTCCACTTT. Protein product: CASSLRTGDNSPLHF.

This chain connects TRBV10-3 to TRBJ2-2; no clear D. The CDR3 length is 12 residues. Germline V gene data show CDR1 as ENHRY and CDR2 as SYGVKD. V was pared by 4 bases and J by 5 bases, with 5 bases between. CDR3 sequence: CAISVGTGELFF. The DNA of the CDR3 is TGTGCCATCAGTGTCGGGACCGGGGAGCTGTTTTTT.

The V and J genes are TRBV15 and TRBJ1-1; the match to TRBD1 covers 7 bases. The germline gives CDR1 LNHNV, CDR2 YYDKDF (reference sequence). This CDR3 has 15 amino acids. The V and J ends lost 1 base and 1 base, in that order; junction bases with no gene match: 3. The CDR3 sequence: CATSRGSGGNTEAFF. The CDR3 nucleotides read TGTGCCACCAGCAGAGGTTCAGGGGGGAACACTGAAGCTTTCTTT.

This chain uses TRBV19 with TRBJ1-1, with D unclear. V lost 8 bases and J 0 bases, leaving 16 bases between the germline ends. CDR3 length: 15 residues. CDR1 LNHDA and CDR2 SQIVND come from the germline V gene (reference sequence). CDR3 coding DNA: TGTGCCAGTGTTAAACTGGGAGACATGAACACTGAAGCTTTCTTT. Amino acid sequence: CASVKLGDMNTEAFF.

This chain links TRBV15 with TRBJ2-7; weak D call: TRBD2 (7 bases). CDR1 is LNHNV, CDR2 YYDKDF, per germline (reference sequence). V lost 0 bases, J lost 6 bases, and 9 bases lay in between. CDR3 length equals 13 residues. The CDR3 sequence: CATSREGGGEQYF. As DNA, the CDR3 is TGTGCCACCAGCAGAGAGGGAGGGGGCGAGCAGTACTTC. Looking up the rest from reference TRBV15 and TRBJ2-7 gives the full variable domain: DAMVIQNPRYQVTQFGKPVTLSCSQTLNHNVMYWYQQKSSQAPKLLFHYYDKDFNNEADTPDNFQSRRPNTSFCFLDIRSPGLGDTAMYLCATSREGGGEQYFGPGTRLTVT.

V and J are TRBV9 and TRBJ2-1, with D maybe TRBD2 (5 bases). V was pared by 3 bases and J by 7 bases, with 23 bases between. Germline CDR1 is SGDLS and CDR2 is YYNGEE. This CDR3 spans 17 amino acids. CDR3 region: CASSGRYDSFFVNEQFF. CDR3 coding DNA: TGTGCCAGCAGCGGGAGGTACGACTCCTTTTTTGTGAATGAGCAGTTCTTC.